These 29 T cell receptor beta chains came from one sample sequenced in a study of cytomegalovirus exposure and HLA in healthy donors. The study ran its PCR with 60 Vbeta and 13 Jbeta primers. The method was immunoSEQ multiplex PCR; TCRdb's version includes in-frame clones alone and lacks a portion of them. The sample includes about 170,000 clones, approximately 88% of them seen just once. Sequences were obtained from PBMCs. The receptors stem from a boy between 2 and 10 years old in good health and CMV-seronegative.

This chain joins TRBV10-3 and TRBJ2-7; 8 bases align to TRBD2. The CDR3 loop spans 15 amino acids. Germline V CDR1 and CDR2: ENHRY, SYGVKD. V was clipped by 3 bases and J by 6 bases; unmatched bases: 10. CDR3 nucleotides: TGTGCCATCAGTGAAGGACTAGCTCCAACGTTCGAGCAGTACGTC. As protein: CAISEGLAPTFEQYV.

V usage is TRBV7-9 and J usage is TRBJ1-2; 8 positions match TRBD1. CDR1 is SEHNR, CDR2 FQNEAQ, per germline (reference sequence). The junction had 10 bases not matched to a gene; V was cut back by 5 bases and J by 5 bases. The CDR3 is made up of 15 amino acids. This CDR3 reads CASSESGTGGYGYTF. As DNA, the CDR3 is TGTGCCAGCAGCGAGTCCGGGACAGGAGGGTATGGCTACACCTTC.

The V and J genes are TRBV6-6 and TRBJ1-3, with D uncertain. The germline V gene encodes CDR1 MNHNY and CDR2 SVGAGI (reference sequence). With 0 bases removed from V and 0 bases from J, the gap between germline ends came to 9 bases. This CDR3 contains 16 residues. As DNA, the CDR3 is TGTGCCAGCAGTTACTCTCCCCCTGTCTCTGGAAACACCATATATTTT. Its translation is CASSYSPPVSGNTIYF.

V gene TRBV7-8 combines with J gene TRBJ2-2; 9 nucleotides agree with TRBD1. Germline CDR1 is SGHVS and CDR2 is FQNEAQ. The CDR3 consists of 15 residues. Trimming at V came to 3 bases and at J to 6 bases, leaving 5 bases not matched to a gene. CDR3 in amino acids: CASSFFDRGAGELFF. CDR3 coding DNA: TGTGCCAGCAGCTTCTTCGACAGGGGGGCCGGGGAGCTGTTTTTT.

The rearrangement links TRBV27 to TRBJ2-6; D might be TRBD2 (5 bases). V shed 4 bases and J shed 0 bases, with 10 bases lying between them. CDR1 is MNHEY and CDR2 is SMNVEV in the germline V gene (reference sequence). This CDR3 has 16 amino acids. CDR3 nucleotides: TGTGCCAGCAGTTGGACGGGGATCTCTGGGGCCAACGTCCTGACTTTC. Protein: CASSWTGISGANVLTF.

The chain has TRBV30 and TRBJ2-3; TRBD2 aligns across 9 bases. The germline V gene has CDR1 GTSNPN and CDR2 SVGIG (reference sequence). V gave up 5 bases and J gave up 6 bases; unmatched junction bases: 9. CDR3 size: 14 residues. The CDR3 DNA is TGTGCCTGGGTGGGGGCGGGGGGGCCGGATACGCAGTATTTT. Translation gives CAWVGAGGPDTQYF.

This clone was seen a single time. This chain joins TRBV5-1 and TRBJ2-5, with 7 bases aligning to TRBD2. The CDR3 covers 16 residues. Trimming removed 4 bases from V and 2 bases from J; junction bases left unmatched: 11. Germline CDR1 SGHRS, CDR2 YFSETQ. CDR3 DNA: TGCGCCAGCAGCATTACTAGCGTTCGGGGGCAAGAGACCCAGTACTTC. Translated: CASSITSVRGQETQYF. Using reference TRBV5-1 and TRBJ2-5 for the parts outside the CDR3, the full variable domain is KAGVTQTPRYLIKTRGQQVTLSCSPISGHRSVSWYQQTPGQGLQFLFEYFSETQRNKGNFPGRFSGRQFSNSRSEMNVSTLELGDSALYLCASSITSVRGQETQYFGPGTRLLVL.

This rearrangement joins TRBV4-1 to TRBJ2-7; 9 bases are a match to TRBD1. The CDR3 totals 14 residues. Trimming cost V 4 bases and J 5 bases; bases outside gene matches: 6. CDR1 and CDR2 from the germline V gene are MGHRA and YSYEKL. CDR3 DNA: TGCGCCAGCAGCCTCGGGACAGGGCTCGACGAGCAGTACTTC. It codes for CASSLGTGLDEQYF.

The chain uses TRBV6-1 and TRBJ1-1; perhaps TRBD1 as D (5 bases). V was clipped by 4 bases and J by 4 bases, with 13 bases between them. The CDR3 has 14 amino acids. CDR1 MNHNS and CDR2 SASEGT come from the germline V gene. The CDR3 region is CASSVNGAVTEAFF. CDR3 coding DNA: TGTGCCAGCAGTGTTAATGGGGCCGTCACTGAAGCTTTCTTT.

This chain joins TRBV10-3 and TRBJ2-3; maybe TRBD2 (5 bases). The V and J ends lost 4 bases and 2 bases respectively, with 10 bases between them. Looked up from germline, CDR1 is ENHRY and CDR2 is SYGVKD. The CDR3 consists of 14 residues. CDR3 DNA sequence: TGTGCCATCAGTGGAGGAGGTACCACAGATACGCAGTATTTT. Protein product: CAISGGGTTDTQYF.

V usage is TRBV5-6 and J usage is TRBJ1-6; no clear D gene. V was cut by 0 bases and J by 6 bases, with 7 bases left in between. Per the germline V gene, CDR1 is SGHDT and CDR2 is YYEEEE. The CDR3 runs 14 residues. The CDR3 region is CASSLGASNSPLHF. CDR3 in DNA: TGTGCCAGCAGCTTGGGAGCGAGTAATTCACCCCTCCACTTT.

The chain uses TRBV6-5 and TRBJ2-7; D is undetermined. The germline V gene encodes CDR1 MNHEY and CDR2 SVGAGI. The V gene lost 6 bases and the J gene lost 4 bases, with 10 bases spanning the gap. The CDR3 is made up of 12 amino acids. CDR3 DNA: TGTGCCAGCAGGAAAGGAGAGTACGAGCAGTACTTC. This translates into CASRKGEYEQYF.

This chain joins TRBV5-1 and TRBJ2-5; the match to TRBD2 covers 11 bases. The ends lost 0 bases at V and 2 bases at J; junction bases unmatched: 3. This CDR3 comprises 16 residues. Per germline, CDR1 SGHRS and CDR2 YFSETQ. This CDR3 reads CASSLGLAGRQETQYF. CDR3 coding DNA: TGCGCCAGCAGCTTGGGACTAGCGGGACGGCAAGAGACCCAGTACTTC.

The gene calls are TRBV7-2 and TRBJ2-2; D unresolved. Germline V CDR1 and CDR2: SGHTA, FQGNSA. The CDR3 extends over 14 amino acids. V lost 3 bases to trimming and J lost 2 bases, with 7 bases between them. The CDR3 DNA follows: TGTGCCAGCAGCTTCGACATAAACACCGGGGAGCTGTTTTTT. Its protein is CASSFDINTGELFF.

Here the CDR3 reads CASSLLAGGEQFF. CDR3 in DNA: TGTGCCAGCAGCTTACTAGCGGGAGGTGAGCAGTTCTTC. V gene TRBV7-3 combines with J gene TRBJ2-1; 11 nucleotides agree with TRBD2. Germline V gene lookup returns CDR1 SGHTA and CDR2 FQGTGA. The CDR3 has 13 residues. The V segment lost 2 bases and the J segment 9 bases; nucleotides outside the gene matches: 0.

The chain uses TRBV27 and TRBJ2-3; no reliable D call. CDR1 MNHEY and CDR2 SMNVEV come from the germline V gene (reference sequence). CDR3 length equals 14 residues. V gave up 2 bases and J gave up 2 bases, with 8 bases separating them. CDR3 protein: CASSLKQVTDTQYF. The DNA of the CDR3 is TGTGCCAGCAGTTTAAAGCAGGTCACAGATACGCAGTATTTT.

The gene calls are TRBV9 and TRBJ2-5; 7 nucleotides align to TRBD2. From germline, CDR1 is SGDLS and CDR2 YYNGEE. This CDR3 spans 15 amino acids. V gave up 1 base and J gave up 5 bases; unmatched junction bases: 8. In nucleotides, the CDR3 is TGTGCCAGCAGCGTACGCAGCGGGGACGGGGAGACCCAGTACTTC. Its translation is CASSVRSGDGETQYF.

The chain uses TRBV30 and TRBJ1-2; D possibly corresponds to TRBD1 (5 bases). The germline V gene encodes CDR1 GTSNPN and CDR2 SVGIG (reference sequence). The CDR3 is 11 amino acids. With 8 bases removed from V and 6 bases from J, the gap between germline ends came to 13 bases. CDR3 sequence reads: CARNTGDGYTF. CDR3 nucleotide sequence: TGTGCCAGAAACACGGGGGATGGCTACACCTTC.

The chain is built from TRBV7-9 and TRBJ1-4, with D perhaps TRBD1 (5 bases). Germline V gene lookup returns CDR1 SEHNR and CDR2 FQNEAQ (reference sequence). V was pared by 1 base and J by 8 bases, with 14 bases between. CDR3 length equals 15 residues. The CDR3 DNA reads as TGTGCCAGCAGCTTAGGTCAGGGTGAGAACGAAAAACTGTTTTTT. Translating gives CASSLGQGENEKLFF.

The rearrangement joins TRBV7-2 to TRBJ2-7, with 8 positions matching TRBD2. The V gene end was trimmed by 2 bases and the J gene end by 4 bases; junction bases not matched to a gene: 10. CDR3 size: 16 residues. CDR1 is SGHTA, CDR2 FQGNSA, per germline. CDR3 protein: CASSLRYPASGYEQYF. In DNA form, the CDR3 reads TGTGCCAGCAGCTTAAGGTATCCCGCTAGCGGGTACGAGCAGTACTTC. The full variable domain, in which reference TRBV7-2 and TRBJ2-7 provide the parts outside the CDR3, is GAGVSQSPSNKVTEKGKDVELRCDPISGHTALYWYRQSLGQGLEFLIYFQGNSAPDKSGLPSDRFSAERTGGSVSTLTIQRTQQEDSAVYLCASSLRYPASGYEQYFGPGTRLTVT.

The CDR3 sequence is CASSQDPPGLAGSNEQFF. Here the CDR3 DNA reads TGCGCCAGCAGCCAAGACCCGCCGGGACTAGCGGGTTCCAATGAGCAGTTCTTC. The chain employs TRBV4-3 and TRBJ2-1, with 12 bases matching TRBD2. The trim removed 0 bases at V and 6 bases at J, leaving 9 bases unmatched. CDR3 length equals 18 residues. Germline V gene lookup returns CDR1 LGHNA and CDR2 YSLEER.

V usage is TRBV7-6 and J usage is TRBJ2-1; 10 nucleotides agree with TRBD1. This CDR3 spans 15 amino acids. Germline assignment: CDR1 SGHVS and CDR2 FNYEAQ. V shed 7 bases, J shed 6 bases, and the junction held 9 bases outside the gene matches. CDR3 loop: CASTQGGDRGNEQFF. In DNA, the CDR3 is TGTGCCAGCACCCAAGGGGGGGACAGGGGCAATGAGCAGTTCTTC.

This chain connects TRBV25-1 to TRBJ1-4, with D maybe TRBD1 (5 bases). Trimming removed 5 bases at V and 7 bases at J, with 14 bases between. The CDR3 is 14 residues long. CDR1 is MGHDK, CDR2 SYGVNS, per germline. This CDR3 is CASSRDDSTEKLFF. CDR3 DNA sequence: TGTGCCAGCAGTAGAGATGACAGCACTGAAAAACTGTTTTTT.

The chain links TRBV5-6 to TRBJ1-3; no clear D. CDR3 size: 12 residues. From germline, CDR1 is SGHDT and CDR2 YYEEEE. V lost 3 bases and J 7 bases, leaving 8 bases between the germline ends. CDR3 in DNA: TGTGCCAGCAGCTCAATTAGTAACACCATATATTTT. Amino acid sequence: CASSSISNTIYF. The full variable domain, its missing parts supplied by reference TRBV5-6 and TRBJ1-3, is DAGVTQSPTHLIKTRGQQVTLRCSPKSGHDTVSWYQQALGQGPQFIFQYYEEEERQRGNFPDRFSGHQFPNYSSELNVNALLLGDSALYLCASSSISNTIYFGEGSWLTVV.

This chain uses TRBV4-1 with TRBJ2-1; D remains ambiguous. V lost 4 bases and J 0 bases, leaving 10 bases between the germline ends. This CDR3 is 15 amino acids long. Germline V gene sequence: CDR1 MGHRA, CDR2 YSYEKL. CDR3 residues: CASSRPLPSYNEQFF. The CDR3 DNA sequence: TGCGCCAGCAGCCGGCCCTTGCCCTCCTACAATGAGCAGTTCTTC.

The chain uses TRBV6-5 and TRBJ1-2, with D possibly being TRBD1 (5 bases). Trimming removed 2 bases from V and 4 bases from J, with 5 bases in between. In germline, CDR1 is MNHEY, CDR2 SVGAGI. The CDR3 consists of 12 residues. The DNA for the CDR3 is TGTGCCAGCAGTTACGACAGCTATGGCTACACCTTC. This encodes CASSYDSYGYTF.

The gene calls are TRBV30 and TRBJ1-1; perhaps TRBD1 as D (6 bases). V dropped 3 bases and J dropped 0 bases, with 17 bases sitting between them. The germline CDR1 and CDR2 sequences are GTSNPN and SVGIG (reference sequence). CDR3 size: 16 residues. This CDR3 reads CAWSTPPGGMNTEAFF. The CDR3 DNA follows: TGTGCCTGGAGCACCCCACCGGGGGGCATGAACACTGAAGCTTTCTTT.

The genes are TRBV5-6 and TRBJ1-2, with 7 bases that match TRBD1. Trimming cost V 0 bases and J 8 bases; bases outside gene matches: 10. The V gene's germline CDR1 is SGHDT and CDR2 YYEEEE. The CDR3 is made up of 15 amino acids. The CDR3 is CASSLEGTDFGGYTF. CDR3 sequence (DNA): TGTGCCAGCAGCTTGGAAGGGACAGACTTTGGAGGCTACACCTTC.

This rearrangement joins TRBV6-1 to TRBJ1-1, with a possible D match to TRBD1 (6 bases). Trimming removed 2 bases from V and 8 bases from J, with 15 bases in between. In germline, CDR1 is MNHNS, CDR2 SASEGT. The CDR3 totals 14 residues. CDR3 sequence reads: CASSENWGRLEAFF. The CDR3 coding sequence is TGTGCCAGCAGTGAAAACTGGGGGCGACTGGAAGCTTTCTTT.